This is a list of T cell receptor beta chains from one sample in a study of T cells after yellow fever vaccination. TCRdb re-derived calls from the 5' RACE reads in MiXCR, one entry per CDR3 protein. The repertoire holds just under 600,000 distinct CDR3 sequences, approximately 12% seen once, with over 12% in the top ten. This material consisted of PBMCs, taken on the day of the yellow fever booster vaccination. These receptors all come from a man under 40 who received the YFV17D yellow fever vaccine. Each CDR3 is given with its conserved first and last residue.

>TRBV27|TRBJ2-7
CAENRGREQYF
>TRBV7-2|TRBJ2-5
CASNQGQGKIQTQYF
>TRBV5-1|TRBJ2-1
CASSLDTHNEQFF
>TRBV10-3|TRBJ2-1
CAISESPTSGSRNEQFF
>TRBV5-1|TRBJ2-3
CASSLAGREMDTQYF
>TRBV12-3/TRBV12-4|TRBJ2-1
CASSLFPGVVRGEQFF
>TRBV6-2/TRBV6-3|TRBJ2-2
CASSYSQGRELFF
>TRBV3-1|TRBJ2-7
CASSQPGLPDEQYF
>TRBV24-1|TRBJ2-1
CATSGTSGPSSYNEQFF
>TRBV20-1|TRBJ2-7
CSALGGAYEQYF
>TRBV5-1|TRBJ2-5
CATHPGHLKQETQYF
>TRBV5-1|TRBJ2-1
CASSYGTSAYNEQFF
>TRBV13|TRBJ1-1
CASRVTGINTEAFF
>TRBV10-2|TRBJ1-1
CASSVRTGGPNTEAFF
>TRBV12-5|TRBJ1-6
CASRQGGDSPLHF
>TRBV10-3|TRBJ1-4
CAISTGAILFF
>TRBV7-2|TRBJ1-1
CASSLVSRVDTEAFF
>TRBV5-1|TRBJ1-1
CASSLQGVGNTEAFF
>TRBV20-1|TRBJ2-1
CSARDTGGARYNEQFF
>TRBV20-1|TRBJ2-1
CSPLLWGNEQFF
>TRBV28|TRBJ2-5
CASNPPGEQETQYF
>TRBV20-1|TRBJ2-7
CSAGLAGSYEQYF
>TRBV5-1|TRBJ2-1
CASSFKKDYNEQFF
>TRBV7-2|TRBJ2-7
CASSSGLAGEHEQYF
>TRBV7-2|TRBJ2-3
CASSLAGWVDTQYF
>TRBV7-8|TRBJ1-1
CASFGGTGFMNTEAFF
>TRBV11-2|TRBJ1-5
CASSHYRVYSNQPQHF
>TRBV10-3|TRBJ2-3
CAISEPGGKDYDTQYF
>TRBV5-1|TRBJ2-5
CASSLGGISGNQETQYF
>TRBV7-8|TRBJ2-5
CASSLTGSGPIQETQYF
>TRBV5-1|TRBJ2-5
CASSPEAETQYF
>TRBV7-2|TRBJ2-3
CASSFQDDTQYF
>TRBV4-2|TRBJ2-5
CASSQDRVRRETQYF
>TRBV14|TRBJ2-1
CASSQGEVSATSLYPEQFF
>TRBV9|TRBJ2-1
CASSHRLAGEPYNEQFF
>TRBV7-2|TRBJ2-3
CASSPSGPYTDTQYF
>TRBV2|TRBJ1-5
CASSGSGRNQPQHF
>TRBV15|TRBJ2-7
CATSLPDTAYEQYF
>TRBV3-1|TRBJ1-1
CASSQVNRMNTEAFF
>TRBV29-1|TRBJ2-3
CSVLGGSGTQYF
>TRBV12-3/TRBV12-4|TRBJ2-2
CASSQTGGKNGELFF
>TRBV10-3|TRBJ2-7
CAISNSGTGFEGEQYF
>TRBV4-3|TRBJ2-7
CASSHAYSGRANEQYF
>TRBV29-1|TRBJ2-7
CSVVSASYEQYF
>TRBV3-1|TRBJ2-1
CASSQDLGGEYNEQFF
>TRBV10-3|TRBJ2-1
CAISESGGSGLNEQFF
>TRBV19|TRBJ1-1
CASSGYTSLNTEAFF
>TRBV14|TRBJ2-2
CASSRSGLDTGELFF
>TRBV19|TRBJ1-5
CASSPGDRVGNQPQHF
>TRBV2|TRBJ1-3
CASSVQGIGNTIYF
>TRBV5-5|TRBJ2-7
CASSQDAGTVTYEQYF
>TRBV5-1|TRBJ2-1
CASSWTGQDNEQFF
>TRBV19|TRBJ2-7
CASSTNPGRRGEQYF